This T cell receptor (beta chain) emerged from a study of blood T cell repertoires in COVID-19. The repertoire was sequenced with immunoSEQ multiplex PCR; TCRdb's copy has only in-frame clones and lacks some. The sample holds about 150,000 clones, 60% to 85% seen once. Germline CDR1 SGHRS, CDR2 YFSETQ. The V segment lost 0 bases and the J segment 7 bases; nucleotides outside the gene matches: 8. CDR3 length equals 16 residues. The TCR originated in a man in his fifties with active or convalescent COVID-19. This sequence joins TRBV5-1 and TRBJ2-1; 9 nucleotides align to TRBD2. Source material: peripheral blood. CDR3 sequence: CASSLGPSGTVNEQFF. The CDR3 DNA sequence: TGCGCCAGCAGCTTGGGCCCTAGCGGGACTGTAAATGAGCAGTTCTTC.